This TCR beta chain was recovered during a study of blood T cell repertoires in COVID-19. Study overall: Researchers got acute and convalescent COVID-19 samples from the United States, Italy and Spain. PBMCs, B-cell-depleted T cells, or T cells provided the cDNA or gDNA that made up the material.

How the authors handled the data: For nucleated cells, counts were estimated from reference gene primer amplification. Repertoires were generated with immunoSEQ multiplex PCR, while TCRdb's copy carries only in-frame clones and drops some. V and J calls plus clone size are reproduced from that table; the DNA served to infer D and trimming. The sample lists 150,000 to 180,000 clones; about nine tenths were seen once. Germline loops: CDR1 SQVTM, CDR2 ANQGSEA. V was clipped by 2 bases and J by 4 bases, with 11 bases between them. This CDR3 spans 13 amino acids. The rearrangement uses TRBV29-1 and TRBJ1-2; D is perhaps TRBD1 (5 bases). This sequence originates from a woman between 70 and 85 years old with acute or convalescent COVID-19. Specimen: peripheral blood. The CDR3: CSVESPDSYGYTF. CDR3 coding DNA: TGCAGCGTTGAAAGCCCCGACAGCTATGGCTACACCTTC.